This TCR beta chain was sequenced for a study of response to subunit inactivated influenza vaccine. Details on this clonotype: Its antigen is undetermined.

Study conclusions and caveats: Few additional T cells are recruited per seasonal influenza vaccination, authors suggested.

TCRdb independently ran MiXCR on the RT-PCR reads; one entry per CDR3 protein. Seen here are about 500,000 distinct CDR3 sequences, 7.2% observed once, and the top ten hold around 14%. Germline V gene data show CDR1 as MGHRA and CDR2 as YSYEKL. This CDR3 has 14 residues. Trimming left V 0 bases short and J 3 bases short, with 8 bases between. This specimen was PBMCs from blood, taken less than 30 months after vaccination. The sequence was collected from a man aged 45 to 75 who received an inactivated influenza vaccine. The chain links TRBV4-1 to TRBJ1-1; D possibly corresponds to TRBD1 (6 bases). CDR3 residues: CASSQDAGDTEAFF. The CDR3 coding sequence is TGCGCCAGCAGCCAAGATGCAGGGGACACTGAAGCTTTCTTT.